Listed below are T cell receptor beta chains from one sample, sequenced in a study of response to subunit inactivated influenza vaccine. A single record per CDR3 protein comes from TCRdb applying MiXCR to the RT-PCR reads. The table shows around 790,000 distinct CDR3 sequences, with 20% to 25% occurring only once. Source: PBMCs from blood, taken roughly 5 days after vaccination. These receptors all come from a man aged 45-65 years who received an inactivated influenza vaccine. CDR3s include the opening cysteine and the closing phenylalanine or tryptophan. The D gene is left open where the match is weak.

j_call d_call v_call cdr3_aa
TRBJ2-5 - TRBV25-1 CASSDGTFETQYF
TRBJ1-4 - TRBV4-3 CASSQDQATNEKLFF
TRBJ2-2 - TRBV20-1 CSARVVGSNTGELFF
TRBJ1-1 TRBD1 TRBV20-1 CSARDGTGNTEAFF
TRBJ2-2 TRBD2 TRBV6-5 CASSYGLAGGTGELFF
TRBJ1-4 - TRBV2 CASSGKTVMNEKLFF
TRBJ2-5 - TRBV6-1 CASSPLNRVQETQYF
TRBJ2-5 TRBD1 TRBV19 CASGQGAAETQYF
TRBJ2-7 - TRBV28 CASSFTASSYEQYF
TRBJ2-7 - TRBV20-1 CSARVRDTYEQYF
TRBJ2-1 TRBD2 TRBV28 CASRTAGVEQFF
TRBJ2-7 - TRBV7-2 CASSGLGGGNSYEQYF
TRBJ2-5 TRBD1 TRBV4-2 CASSQDRTGGRETQYF
TRBJ2-4 - TRBV28 CASSFTGQGIAKNIQYF